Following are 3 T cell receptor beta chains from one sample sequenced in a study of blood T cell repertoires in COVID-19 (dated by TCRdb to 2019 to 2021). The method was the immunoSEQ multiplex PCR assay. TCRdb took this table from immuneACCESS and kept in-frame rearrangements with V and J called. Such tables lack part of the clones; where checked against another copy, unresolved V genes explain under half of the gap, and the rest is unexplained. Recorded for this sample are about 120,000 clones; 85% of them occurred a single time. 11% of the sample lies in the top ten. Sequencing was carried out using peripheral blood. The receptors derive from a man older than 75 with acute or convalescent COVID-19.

CDR3 in amino acids: CASSLPGGEAFF. The DNA of the CDR3 is TGTGCCAGCTCACTCCCGGGGGGTGAAGCTTTCTTT. This rearrangement joins TRBV18 to TRBJ1-1, with D perhaps matching TRBD1 (5 bases). This CDR3 is 12 amino acids long. V lost 4 bases, J lost 7 bases, and 10 bases lay in between. The V gene's germline CDR1 is KGHSH and CDR2 LQKENI.

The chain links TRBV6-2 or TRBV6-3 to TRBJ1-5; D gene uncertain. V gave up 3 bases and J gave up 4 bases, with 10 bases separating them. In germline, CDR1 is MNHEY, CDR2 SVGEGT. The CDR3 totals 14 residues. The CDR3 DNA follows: TGTGCCAGCAGTTATATGGCGGAAAATCAGCCCCAGCATTTT. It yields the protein CASSYMAENQPQHF.

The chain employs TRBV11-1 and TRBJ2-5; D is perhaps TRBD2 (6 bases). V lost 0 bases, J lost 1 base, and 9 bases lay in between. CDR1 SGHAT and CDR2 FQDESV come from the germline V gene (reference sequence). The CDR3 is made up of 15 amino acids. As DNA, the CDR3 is TGTGCCAGCAGCTTAGCCTCGACTAGCCAAGAGACCCAGTACTTC. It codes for CASSLASTSQETQYF.